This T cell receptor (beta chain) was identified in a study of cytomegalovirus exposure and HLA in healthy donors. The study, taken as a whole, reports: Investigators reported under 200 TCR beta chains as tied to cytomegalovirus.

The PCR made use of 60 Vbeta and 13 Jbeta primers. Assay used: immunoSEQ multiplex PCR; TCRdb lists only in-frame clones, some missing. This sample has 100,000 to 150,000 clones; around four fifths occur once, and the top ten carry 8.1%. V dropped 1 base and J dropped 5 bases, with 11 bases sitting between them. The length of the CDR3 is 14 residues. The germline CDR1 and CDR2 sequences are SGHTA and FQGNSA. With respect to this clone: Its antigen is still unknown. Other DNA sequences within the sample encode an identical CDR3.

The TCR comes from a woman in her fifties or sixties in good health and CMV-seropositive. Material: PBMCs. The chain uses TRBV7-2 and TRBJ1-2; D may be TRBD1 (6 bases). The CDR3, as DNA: TGTGCCAGCAGCTTAGGCGGGGGCCCTTATGGCTACACCTTC. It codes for CASSLGGGPYGYTF.